This T cell receptor (beta chain) emerged from a study of sequential checkpoint blockade in melanoma. Overall study: Arm A got nivolumab then ipilimumab; arm B the reverse, 1:1. Maintenance nivolumab came after either treatment sequence.

Produced via immunoSEQ multiplex PCR; TCRdb's table is partial and in-frame only. This sample has around 13,000 clones, with over 60% found just once. Stated treatment: randomized to nivolumab then ipilimumab (arm A) or the reverse (arm B). Patients had received no earlier DNA-damaging chemotherapy. Trimming took 4 bases from V and 7 from J; bases not matched to a gene: 5. The V gene's germline CDR1 is SQVTM and CDR2 ANQGSEA. The CDR3 has 12 amino acids. The sequence was obtained from a human donor with melanoma. The rearrangement joins TRBV29-1 to TRBJ2-7; 9 nucleotides line up with TRBD1. The sample here was CD8+ T cells sorted from blood (inferred from file names), taken from a patient given nivolumab and ipilimumab in sequence. The CDR3 is CSVGTGEGEQYF. The DNA for the CDR3 is TGCAGCGTTGGGACAGGGGAGGGGGAGCAGTACTTC.